This T cell receptor beta chain originates from a study of T cell clonotyping in hematopoietic cell transplantation. Regarding the study as a whole: After transplant, recipient diversity fell while pathologically expanded clonotypes grew through day 180.

The CDR3 length is 15 residues. Germline lookup yields CDR1 SGHTA and CDR2 FQGNSA. V dropped 5 bases and J dropped 4 bases, with 17 bases sitting between them. This clone has more than one count but fewer than ten. The antigen is not known. Only in-frame clones appear in the TCRdb table, and some are missing; sequencing was by immunoSEQ multiplex PCR. This table holds approximately 7,500 clones, about 88% found once. Recipients were bled about 28 days pretransplant and at posttransplant days 30, 100, 180. The sequenced sample was PBMCs, obtained 30 days after allogeneic stem cell transplant. This clonotype was obtained from a female patient aged 50-59 years who had an allogeneic stem cell transplant from an unrelated donor, so the T cells may come from the graft donor. Some clones in this sample may be carry-over from other donors' samples. This chain connects TRBV7-2 to TRBJ1-2; D gene ambiguous. The CDR3 reads CASSLNGVTSYGYTF. The CDR3, as DNA: TGTGCCAGCAGCCTGAACGGTGTCACAAGCTATGGCTACACCTTC.